The 12 T cell receptor beta chains presented below share a single source sample, sequenced in a study of blood T cells in healthy people across ages. It was with a sample-barcoded 5' primer and a J-beta primer mix that a second PCR of roughly 6 to 12 cycles was run. TCRdb re-analysed the 5' RACE reads in MiXCR, keeping a single row per CDR3 protein. The profile shows 1.4 million or so distinct CDR3 sequences, 42% of them singletons. The specimen was blood. Every receptor here comes from a young woman in good health.

This rearrangement joins TRBV6-6 to TRBJ1-2; 10 bases align to TRBD1. The trim removed 6 bases at V and 3 bases at J, leaving 7 bases unmatched. Germline-derived CDR1 and CDR2 are MNHNY and SVGAGI (reference sequence). The CDR3 runs 15 residues. Here the CDR3 reads CASRNRDRGDYGYTF. CDR3 coding DNA: TGTGCCAGCAGGAACCGGGACAGGGGAGACTATGGCTACACCTTC.

This clonotype showed up just once. The rearrangement links TRBV20-1 to TRBJ2-2; D is possibly TRBD1 (6 bases). V gave up 3 bases and J gave up 1 base, with 9 bases separating them. There are 14 residues in the CDR3. Germline CDR1 DFQATT, CDR2 SNEGSKA (reference sequence). Here the CDR3 reads CSARETGNTGELFF. The CDR3 DNA sequence: TGCAGTGCTAGGGAGACAGGGAACACCGGGGAGCTGTTTTTT.

This chain links TRBV2 with TRBJ2-3, with 7 bases lining up with TRBD2. The CDR3 extends over 13 amino acids. V lost 6 bases, J lost 7 bases, and 7 bases stayed unmatched. Germline V gene lookup returns CDR1 SNHLY and CDR2 FYNNEI. CDR3 in DNA: TGTGCCAGCAGCGACAGAAGCGGGAATACGCAGTATTTT. Its protein is CASSDRSGNTQYF.

This clonotype showed up just a few times. This chain joins TRBV11-2 and TRBJ2-4; possibly TRBD1 or TRBD2 for D (5 bases each). The germline V gene has CDR1 SGHAT and CDR2 FQNNGV. V was clipped by 4 bases and J by 1 base, with 14 bases between them. The CDR3 is 16 amino acids. CDR3 protein: CASSSRDLLAKNIQYF. DNA of the CDR3: TGTGCCAGCAGCTCCCGGGACCTCCTTGCCAAAAACATTCAGTACTTC.

The V and J genes are TRBV7-9 and TRBJ2-3; D is uncertain. Trimming pared 3 bases from V and 0 bases from J, leaving 7 bases between. The CDR3 is 14 amino acids. Per germline, CDR1 SEHNR and CDR2 FQNEAQ (reference sequence). CDR3 DNA: TGTGCCAGCAGCTTGCCAGCTAGCACAGATACGCAGTATTTT. It yields the protein CASSLPASTDTQYF.

This chain links TRBV7-2 with TRBJ2-1; 10 bases line up with TRBD2. Germline loops: CDR1 SGHTA, CDR2 FQGNSA. The CDR3 is 18 residues long. The J segment lost 4 bases and the V segment lost 0 bases, leaving 9 bases of the junction unmatched. In nucleotides, the CDR3 is TGTGCCAGCAGCTTAGCCCTCACTAGCGGGGACTTGTACAATGAGCAGTTCTTC. It codes for CASSLALTSGDLYNEQFF.

The V gene is TRBV28, the J gene TRBJ1-1; unclear D gene. CDR3 size: 13 residues. The germline gives CDR1 MDHEN, CDR2 SYDVKM. Deletions cut 5 bases from V and 1 base from J, with 8 bases between. The CDR3 protein is CASSIDGNTEAFF. Written as DNA, the CDR3 is TGTGCCAGCAGTATCGACGGGAACACTGAAGCTTTCTTT.

This sequence joins TRBV6-1 and TRBJ2-3; D perhaps matches TRBD2 (7 bases). V gave up 6 bases and J gave up 0 bases, with 16 bases separating them. CDR1 is MNHNS, CDR2 SASEGT, per germline. CDR3 length: 16 amino acids. The CDR3 DNA sequence: TGTGCCAGCAGAGACTGGGAGGGGGGGAGCACAGATACGCAGTATTTT. This codes for CASRDWEGGSTDTQYF.

This chain links TRBV9 with TRBJ2-1; TRBD2 aligns across 10 bases. This CDR3 contains 15 residues. Trimming cost V 3 bases and J 3 bases; bases outside gene matches: 3. CDR1 SGDLS and CDR2 YYNGEE come from the germline V gene. The CDR3 DNA is TGTGCCAGCAGCGCTAGCGGGGGTCTCTACAATGAGCAGTTCTTC. This sequence encodes CASSASGGLYNEQFF.

Concerning this clonotype: A much larger clone differs from this one at a single base, so this may be a read error. The V gene is TRBV5-5, the J gene TRBJ2-1; 11 nucleotides agree with TRBD2. Germline-derived CDR1 and CDR2 are SGHKS and YYEKEE (reference sequence). V lost 5 bases to trimming and J lost 6 bases; unmatched junction nucleotides: 7. There are 15 residues in the CDR3. The CDR3 DNA follows: TGTGCCAGCAGATGTCAAACTAGCGGGAGCAATGAGCAGTTCTTC. It is translated as CASRCQTSGSNEQFF.

The chain has TRBV6-1 and TRBJ1-5; D remains ambiguous. The length of the CDR3 is 15 residues. V lost 8 bases, J lost 0 bases, and 14 bases lay in between. Germline lookup yields CDR1 MNHNS and CDR2 SASEGT. The CDR3 coding sequence is TGTGCCAGCCCCAGCGTAACACTTAGCAATCAGCCCCAGCATTTT. The encoded protein is CASPSVTLSNQPQHF.

The rearrangement joins TRBV14 to TRBJ2-6, with D hard to call. V lost 0 bases and J lost 1, with 16 bases in between. This CDR3 spans 19 amino acids. Germline CDR1 SGHDN, CDR2 FVKESK. CDR3 coding DNA: TGTGCCAGCAGCCAAGATCCCGGGCTGAGTCCATCTGGGGCCAACGTCCTGACTTTC. It specifies CASSQDPGLSPSGANVLTF.